This TCR beta chain originates from a study of blood T cell repertoires in COVID-19 (TCRdb year 2020). In the study overall: Collaborator samples came from the United States, Italy and Spain and covered acute and convalescent phases of COVID-19. The material from the prospective study consisted of cDNA or gDNA derived from T cells, B-cell-depleted T cells, or PBMCs. The dataset comprised deeply sampled blood TCRbeta repertoires from subjects exposed to, actively infected with, or recovered from COVID-19. The repertoires were released in a freely available public database meant as a resource for research on the immune response to SARS-CoV-2. The samples were drawn from the first 160 participants of the ongoing ImmuneRACE study and from about 1,200 subjects provided by 6 global collaborators. The sample metadata nearly always contained a de-identified subject ID, COVID-19 status, age in years and sex. Where available, HLA class I and class II types were taken from metadata supplied by the sample provider and were not determined by assay-based typing.

One collaborating source in Seattle enrolled patients while the patients were actively infected and followed the patients over time throughout the course of disease. The collaborating institutions used their own protocols to collect whole blood in K2EDTA tubes. For TCRbeta analysis, collaborators shipped samples as frozen whole blood, isolated PBMCs, or DNA extracted from either of those sample types. Worth noting for this clone: Its target antigen remains unknown. No much larger clone exists at a distance of one base, and base qualities are not known.

On the study overall, not on this receptor specifically: Clinical and demographic metadata were provided uncurated, with the amount varying by source and participant.

The germline V gene supplies CDR1 SGDLS and CDR2 YYNGEE. Its CDR3 holds 16 amino acids, cysteine through phenylalanine. Just CDR3 DNA is preserved here, 48 bases in frame from base 1. Relative to germline, V is missing 0 bases and J is missing 3 bases, with 6 bases of the junction outside any gene match. TCRbeta CDR3 regions were amplified from genomic DNA by means of the immunoSEQ Assay, a bias-controlled multiplex PCR. The original methods were these. The number of nucleated cells in each sample was estimated by amplification of reference gene primers within the assay. Sequence reads were collapsed and filtered to measure the absolute abundance of every unique TCRbeta CDR3 rearrangement. For each sample, productive Simpson clonality was calculated as the square root of Simpson's diversity index across productive rearrangements. TCRdb's version of the immuneACCESS table is confined to in-frame rearrangements and falls short of the full clone set. An unresolved V gene accounts for under half of the shortfall where checked; the remainder is of unknown origin. V and J calls and clone size are those listed in that table; D and trimming were worked out from the DNA. The sample table contains roughly 180,000 clones; only one count was recorded for about four fifths of them. The top ten constitute around 8% of the sample.

The sample comprised peripheral blood. The rearrangement combines TRBV9 with TRBJ2-3, with TRBD2 matching 8 junction bases. The sequence was collected from a woman aged 55-70 years with COVID-19, enrolled during active disease. The nucleotide sequence is TGTGCCAGCAGCGTAGATCCGGGAGGGCCGACAGATACGCAGTATTTT. This translates into CASSVDPGGPTDTQYF.